Below, 25 T cell receptor beta chains from the same sample are listed, as sequenced in a study of blood T cell repertoires in COVID-19. Assay used: immunoSEQ multiplex PCR; TCRdb lists only in-frame clones, some missing. The sample holds more than 95,000 clones, 84% seen once. The sequenced sample was peripheral blood. These receptors came from a human donor in a cohort sampled during active COVID-19.

The chain combines TRBV30 with TRBJ2-7; TRBD2 aligns across 13 bases. The CDR3 sequence is 17 residues long. Germline CDR1 is GTSNPN and CDR2 is SVGIG (reference sequence). The trim removed 4 bases at V and 6 bases at J, leaving 15 bases unmatched. This chain's CDR3 is CAWNHIGGTSGVSEQYF. The CDR3 coding sequence is TGTGCCTGGAATCATATCGGGGGGACTAGCGGGGTGAGCGAGCAGTACTTC. Complete variable domain (other parts from reference TRBV30 and TRBJ2-7): SQTIHQWPATLVQPVGSPLSLECTVEGTSNPNLYWYRQAAGRGLQLLFYSVGIGQISSEVPQNLSASRPQDRQFILSSKKLLLSDSGFYLCAWNHIGGTSGVSEQYFGPGTRLTVT.

The J gene is TRBJ2-1, the V gene TRBV6-5; 9 bases are a match to TRBD2. J gave up 4 bases and V 10 bases, and 8 bases lay outside the gene matches. There are 14 residues in the CDR3. Germline lookup yields CDR1 MNHEY and CDR2 SVGAGI. CDR3 amino acids: CATISGGLYNEQFF. The CDR3, as DNA: TGTGCCACCATTAGCGGGGGTCTGTACAATGAGCAGTTCTTC.

The chain uses TRBV28 and TRBJ1-1, with 7 bases matching TRBD1. Looked up from germline, CDR1 is MDHEN and CDR2 is SYDVKM. This CDR3 region has 14 residues. Trimming cost V 7 bases and J 3 bases; bases outside gene matches: 8. The CDR3 DNA follows: TGTGCCAGCAATATTGTACAGGGGTACACTGAAGCTTTCTTT. Amino acids: CASNIVQGYTEAFF.

J is TRBJ1-5 and V is TRBV19; D might be TRBD1 (6 bases). V dropped 5 bases and J dropped 2 bases, with 10 bases sitting between them. The length of the CDR3 is 14 residues. The germline gives CDR1 LNHDA, CDR2 SQIVND (reference sequence). Here the CDR3 DNA reads TGTGCCAGTAGTCACAGGGTGGGCAATCAGCCCCAGCATTTT. It yields the protein CASSHRVGNQPQHF. Drawing the rest from reference TRBV19 and TRBJ1-5, the complete variable domain is DGGITQSPKYLFRKEGQNVTLSCEQNLNHDAMYWYRQDPGQGLRLIYYSQIVNDFQKGDIAEGYSVSREKKESFPLTVTSAQKNPTAFYLCASSHRVGNQPQHFGDGTRLSIL.

The chain carries TRBV7-8 and TRBJ1-5; D remains unclear. Trimming removed 11 bases at V and 4 bases at J, with 12 bases between. Germline lookup yields CDR1 SGHVS and CDR2 FQNEAQ. The CDR3 length is 12 residues. The CDR3 loop is CASQLPNQPQHF. The DNA for the CDR3 is TGTGCCTCCCAACTTCCGAATCAGCCCCAGCATTTT.

The chain carries TRBV6-5 and TRBJ1-2; 10 positions agree with TRBD1. J was trimmed by 4 bases and V by 8 bases; bases with no gene match: 7. Germline V gene lookup returns CDR1 MNHEY and CDR2 SVGAGI. This CDR3 is 14 amino acids long. The CDR3 sequence is CASGRQGASYGYTF. The CDR3 region has the DNA TGTGCCAGCGGGAGACAGGGGGCTTCCTATGGCTACACCTTC.

This clone was picked up a small number of times. The genes are TRBV6-2 or TRBV6-3 and TRBJ1-2; perhaps TRBD1 as D (6 bases). Per the germline V gene, CDR1 is MNHEY and CDR2 is SVGEGT. CDR3 length: 13 residues. V was trimmed by 2 bases and J by 7 bases, leaving 11 bases between them. CDR3 sequence (DNA): TGTGCCAGCAGTTACGACAGGCCATCTGGCTACACCTTC. Its translation is CASSYDRPSGYTF.

The V gene is TRBV4-1, the J gene TRBJ2-7; 7 bases match TRBD2. CDR3 size: 14 residues. Germline lookup yields CDR1 MGHRA and CDR2 YSYEKL. V shed 0 bases and J 3 bases; nucleotides not matched to a gene: 2. The CDR3 loop is CASSQDGGGYEQYF. The CDR3 DNA follows: TGCGCCAGCAGCCAAGATGGGGGGGGCTACGAGCAGTACTTC.

The V call is TRBV7-2, the J call TRBJ2-1; D unclear. The CDR3 is 13 residues long. V was clipped by 5 bases and J by 2 bases, with 7 bases between them. Germline CDR1 reads SGHTA; CDR2 reads FQGNSA. The CDR3 coding sequence is TGTGCCAGCAGCCCCATCCCCTACAATGAGCAGTTCTTC. Translation gives CASSPIPYNEQFF.

This clone has only one observation. The rearrangement uses TRBV6-1 and TRBJ2-5, with a weak D call TRBD1 (6 bases). The CDR3 runs to 17 residues. The V gene lost 3 bases and the J gene lost 2 bases, with 19 bases spanning the gap. The germline V gene encodes CDR1 MNHNS and CDR2 SASEGT. The CDR3 coding sequence is TGTGCCAGCAGTGATCGACCAAGACAGGTTAAGCAAGAGACCCAGTACTTC. This codes for CASSDRPRQVKQETQYF.

V is TRBV9 and J is TRBJ2-1; 8 bases fit TRBD2. The CDR3 has 17 residues. Germline loops: CDR1 SGDLS, CDR2 YYNGEE. Unmatched junction bases numbered 10, after V lost 4 bases and J lost 1 base. For the CDR3, the DNA is TGTGCCAGCAGCCCCACCCTTAGCGGGGAATCCTACAATGAGCAGTTCTTC. Protein product: CASSPTLSGESYNEQFF. The full variable domain, completed using reference TRBV9 and TRBJ2-1, is DSGVTQTPKHLITATGQRVTLRCSPRSGDLSVYWYQQSLDQGLQFLIQYYNGEERAKGNILERFSAQQFPDLHSELNLSSLELGDSALYFCASSPTLSGESYNEQFFGPGTRLTVL.

This chain uses TRBV15 with TRBJ2-1; 7 bases are a match to TRBD2. CDR1 is LNHNV, CDR2 YYDKDF, per germline (reference sequence). This CDR3 spans 15 amino acids. The V and J ends lost 1 base and 7 bases, in that order; junction bases with no gene match: 7. The CDR3 loop reads CATSRAGPGGNEQFF. The CDR3 DNA follows: TGTGCCACCAGCAGAGCGGGGCCCGGGGGGAATGAGCAGTTCTTC.

This sequence joins TRBV6-5 and TRBJ2-7; 9 bases are shared with TRBD1. The CDR3 is made up of 14 amino acids. V shed 6 bases, J shed 6 bases, and the junction held 9 bases outside the gene matches. In germline, CDR1 is MNHEY, CDR2 SVGAGI. This CDR3 is CASSLTGGFLEQYF. CDR3 DNA sequence: TGTGCCAGCAGCCTAACAGGGGGCTTCCTCGAGCAGTACTTC.

The chain combines TRBV6-6 with TRBJ1-5, with 7 bases fitting TRBD1. The V segment lost 3 bases and the J segment 12 bases; nucleotides outside the gene matches: 2. Germline V gene sequence: CDR1 MNHNY, CDR2 SVGAGI (reference sequence). This CDR3 spans 11 amino acids. CDR3 sequence reads: CASSYDRDQHF. For the CDR3, the DNA is TGTGCCAGCAGTTATGACAGGGACCAGCATTTT.

V usage is TRBV2 and J usage is TRBJ1-2; D is undetermined. The CDR3 is 15 residues long. Germline CDR1 is SNHLY and CDR2 is FYNNEI. The germline V and J ends were trimmed by 5 bases and 6 bases, with 19 bases remaining between them. The CDR3 region has the DNA TGTGCCAGCAGTCTTAAAAGAGATTCCGGTGATGGCTACACCTTC. Its translation is CASSLKRDSGDGYTF.

The gene calls are TRBV11-2 and TRBJ1-1, with D perhaps matching TRBD1 (5 bases). CDR1 SGHAT and CDR2 FQNNGV come from the germline V gene. V was cut by 1 base and J by 0 bases, with 9 bases left in between. The CDR3 spans 15 residues. The CDR3 region is CASSLVQGLNTEAFF. The CDR3 region has the DNA TGTGCCAGCAGCTTAGTCCAGGGATTGAACACTGAAGCTTTCTTT.

The CDR3 protein is CASSEKGAWTEAFF. In DNA form, the CDR3 reads TGTGCCAGCAGTGAAAAGGGGGCTTGGACTGAAGCTTTCTTT. V and J are TRBV2 and TRBJ1-1; 7 bases map to TRBD1. The junction had 5 bases not matched to a gene; V was cut back by 2 bases and J by 5 bases. In germline, CDR1 is SNHLY, CDR2 FYNNEI. The CDR3 sequence is 14 residues long. The full variable domain, completed using reference TRBV2 and TRBJ1-1, is EPEVTQTPSHQVTQMGQEVILRCVPISNHLYFYWYRQILGQKVEFLVSFYNNEISEKSEIFDDQFSVERPDGSNFTLKIRSTKLEDSAMYFCASSEKGAWTEAFFGQGTRLTVV.

CDR3 residues: CASSQLSYNEQFF. CDR3 DNA sequence: TGTGCCAGCAGCCAACTCTCCTACAATGAGCAGTTCTTC. The chain is built from TRBV3-1 (or the pseudogene TRBV3-2) and TRBJ2-1; D ambiguous. Trimming took off 2 bases at V and 0 bases at J, with 2 bases between the two ends. Germline values: CDR1 LGHDT, CDR2 YNNKEL (reference sequence). The CDR3 length is 13 residues.

In DNA form, the CDR3 reads TGTGCCAGCAGCACTAGGGGGGGGCGGAAGCAGTATTTT. It encodes CASSTRGGRKQYF. The chain joins TRBV7-2 to TRBJ2-3, with D maybe TRBD2 (7 bases). The CDR3 spans 13 residues. Deletions cut 5 bases from V and 11 bases from J, with 17 bases between. Germline V lookup: CDR1 SGHTA, CDR2 FQGNSA.

This chain uses TRBV7-9 with TRBJ2-2; 7 positions match TRBD2. V dropped 0 bases and J dropped 8; count of bases not matched to a gene: 12. Germline V gene data show CDR1 as SEHNR and CDR2 as FQNEAQ (reference sequence). This CDR3 is 17 amino acids long. The CDR3 protein is CASSLASMAGDPGELFF. CDR3 DNA sequence: TGTGCCAGCAGCTTAGCTTCCATGGCGGGGGATCCGGGGGAGCTGTTTTTT.

The chain is built from TRBV9 and TRBJ1-3; tentatively, D is TRBD1 (6 bases). The V end lost 3 bases, the J end lost 2 bases, and 12 bases lay between the germline ends. The germline V gene has CDR1 SGDLS and CDR2 YYNGEE. This CDR3 is 15 amino acids long. The CDR3 coding sequence is TGTGCCAGCAGCGCTATGGCAGGGGCTGGAAACACCATATATTTT. This translates into CASSAMAGAGNTIYF. Full variable domain (remainder filled in from reference TRBV9 and TRBJ1-3): DSGVTQTPKHLITATGQRVTLRCSPRSGDLSVYWYQQSLDQGLQFLIQYYNGEERAKGNILERFSAQQFPDLHSELNLSSLELGDSALYFCASSAMAGAGNTIYFGEGSWLTVV.

The rearrangement links TRBV2 to TRBJ1-2; D is undetermined. The CDR3 is made up of 14 amino acids. Germline CDR1 SNHLY, CDR2 FYNNEI. With 3 bases removed from V and 4 bases from J, the gap between germline ends came to 12 bases. The CDR3 region has the DNA TGTGCCAGCAGTGAGAGGTCCTTGGCCTATGGCTACACCTTC. Amino acids: CASSERSLAYGYTF. Based on the CDR3 plus reference TRBV2 and TRBJ1-2, the full variable domain is EPEVTQTPSHQVTQMGQEVILRCVPISNHLYFYWYRQILGQKVEFLVSFYNNEISEKSEIFDDQFSVERPDGSNFTLKIRSTKLEDSAMYFCASSERSLAYGYTFGSGTRLTVV.

Written as DNA, the CDR3 is TGTGCCAGCAGCCCAATAGCTGACAGGAACACTGAAGCTTTCTTT. Protein: CASSPIADRNTEAFF. J is TRBJ1-1 and V is TRBV11-3; tentative D call: TRBD1 (5 bases). The CDR3 loop spans 15 amino acids. Germline CDR1 is SGHNT and CDR2 is YENEEA. V lost 5 bases, J lost 1 base, and 14 bases lay in between.

The rearrangement links TRBV4-1 to TRBJ1-1; TRBD1 agrees at 11 bases. CDR3 length: 15 amino acids. CDR1 and CDR2 (germline): MGHRA, YSYEKL. V was clipped by 4 bases and J by 1 base; unmatched bases: 2. The CDR3 sequence: CASSRDRGGNTEAFF. In DNA, the CDR3 is TGCGCCAGCAGCCGGGACAGGGGGGGGAACACTGAAGCTTTCTTT.

J is TRBJ1-2 and V is TRBV11-3, with 9 bases that match TRBD1. Trimming cost V 1 base and J 8 bases; bases outside gene matches: 8. The CDR3 runs to 15 residues. CDR1 and CDR2 from the germline V gene are SGHNT and YENEEA. The CDR3 protein is CASSLGGTGLSGYTF. The CDR3 DNA reads TGTGCCAGCAGCTTAGGGGGGACAGGGCTATCCGGCTACACCTTC.